This TCR beta chain was sequenced in a study of identifying expanded T cells in peripheral blood. V was cut by 2 bases and J by 0 bases, with 13 bases left in between. This CDR3 has 15 residues. CDR1 SQVTM and CDR2 ANQGSEA come from the germline V gene. Sequencing was performed with immunoSEQ multiplex PCR; in TCRdb, only in-frame clones are kept and a portion is missing. The table shows some 65,000 clones, with about 80% occurring only once. The source material was blood. This TCR was recovered from a person between 18 and 75 years old in good health. J is TRBJ1-1 and V is TRBV29-1; D call uncertain. CDR3 in DNA: TGCAGCGTTGAACGAACAGCCGCCTTGAACACTGAAGCTTTCTTT. Amino acid sequence: CSVERTAALNTEAFF.